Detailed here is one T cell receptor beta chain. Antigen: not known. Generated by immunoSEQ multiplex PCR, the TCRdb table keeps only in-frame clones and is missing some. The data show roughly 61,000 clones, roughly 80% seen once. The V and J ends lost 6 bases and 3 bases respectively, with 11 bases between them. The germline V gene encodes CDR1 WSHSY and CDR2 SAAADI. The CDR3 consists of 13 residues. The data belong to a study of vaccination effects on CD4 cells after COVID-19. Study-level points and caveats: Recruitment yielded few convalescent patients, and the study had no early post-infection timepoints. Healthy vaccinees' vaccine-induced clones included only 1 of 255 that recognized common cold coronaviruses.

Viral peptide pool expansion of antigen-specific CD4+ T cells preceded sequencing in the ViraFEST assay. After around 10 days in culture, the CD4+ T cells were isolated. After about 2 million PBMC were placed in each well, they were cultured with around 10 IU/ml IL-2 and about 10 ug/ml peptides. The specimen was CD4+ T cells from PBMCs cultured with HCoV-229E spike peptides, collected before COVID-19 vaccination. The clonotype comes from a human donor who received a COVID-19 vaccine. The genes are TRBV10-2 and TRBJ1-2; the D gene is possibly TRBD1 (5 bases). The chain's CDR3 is CASRGTDHYGYTF. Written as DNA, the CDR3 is TGCGCCAGCAGGGGGACGGATCACTATGGCTACACCTTC.